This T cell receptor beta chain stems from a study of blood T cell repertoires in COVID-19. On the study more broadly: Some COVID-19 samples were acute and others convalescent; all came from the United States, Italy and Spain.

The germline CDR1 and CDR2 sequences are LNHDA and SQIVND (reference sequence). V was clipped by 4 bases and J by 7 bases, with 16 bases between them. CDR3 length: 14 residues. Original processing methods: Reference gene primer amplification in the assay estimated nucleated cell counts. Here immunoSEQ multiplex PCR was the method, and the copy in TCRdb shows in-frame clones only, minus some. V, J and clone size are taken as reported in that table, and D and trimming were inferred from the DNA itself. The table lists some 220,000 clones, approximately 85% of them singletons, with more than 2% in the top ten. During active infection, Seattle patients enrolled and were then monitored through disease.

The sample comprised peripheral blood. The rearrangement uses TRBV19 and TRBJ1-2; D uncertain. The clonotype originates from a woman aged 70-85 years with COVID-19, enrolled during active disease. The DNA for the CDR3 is TGTGCCAGTAGTAAGGACTCACTCGAGCCTGGCTACACCTTC. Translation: CASSKDSLEPGYTF.